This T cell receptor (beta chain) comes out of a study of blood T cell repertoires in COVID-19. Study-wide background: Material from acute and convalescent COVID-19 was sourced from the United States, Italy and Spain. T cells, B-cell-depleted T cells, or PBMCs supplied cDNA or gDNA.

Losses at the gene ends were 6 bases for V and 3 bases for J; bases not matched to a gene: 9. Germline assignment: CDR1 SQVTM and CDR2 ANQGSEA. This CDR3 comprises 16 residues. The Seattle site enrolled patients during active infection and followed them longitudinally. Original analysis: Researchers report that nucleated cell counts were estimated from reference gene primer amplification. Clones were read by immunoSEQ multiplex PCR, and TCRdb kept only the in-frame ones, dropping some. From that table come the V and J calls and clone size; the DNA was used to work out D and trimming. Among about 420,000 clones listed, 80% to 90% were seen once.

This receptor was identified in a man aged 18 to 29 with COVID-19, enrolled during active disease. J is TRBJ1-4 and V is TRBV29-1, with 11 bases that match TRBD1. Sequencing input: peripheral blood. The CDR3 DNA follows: TGCAGCGTAACCGGGACAGGGGGTATCTCTAATGAAAAACTGTTTTTT. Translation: CSVTGTGGISNEKLFF.